The next 3 T cell receptor beta chains were all read from a single sample in a study of shared clonotypes between healthy human individuals. Some clones are missing from TCRdb's copy, which holds only in-frame ones; the method was immunoSEQ multiplex PCR. The table has around 600,000 clones, 95% to 98% seen once. The sequenced sample was naive CD4+ T cells sorted from blood. Specified subset: CD45RA+ positively selected. The receptor set was obtained from a woman in her 30s in good health.

The genes are TRBV7-6 and TRBJ2-7; 8 bases fit TRBD1. Germline CDR1 and CDR2: SGHVS and FNYEAQ. V shed 2 bases, J shed 0 bases, and the junction held 3 bases outside the gene matches. The CDR3 is 15 residues long. CDR3 DNA: TGTGCCAGCAGCTTAAGGACAGGGAGCTCCTACGAGCAGTACTTC. It encodes CASSLRTGSSYEQYF.

This chain joins TRBV27 and TRBJ2-7, with 11 bases fitting TRBD1. J was trimmed by 3 bases and V by 3 bases; bases with no gene match: 4. The CDR3 totals 15 residues. Germline assignment: CDR1 MNHEY and CDR2 SMNVEV (reference sequence). The CDR3: CASSFQGTGGYEQYF. The CDR3 DNA sequence: TGTGCCAGCAGTTTCCAGGGGACAGGGGGCTACGAGCAGTACTTC.

The chain is built from TRBV28 and TRBJ1-2; TRBD1 is a possible D gene (5 bases). Germline V CDR1 and CDR2: MDHEN, SYDVKM. V lost 6 bases and J 8 bases, leaving 19 bases between the germline ends. This CDR3 spans 14 amino acids. CDR3 nucleotides: TGTGCCAGCAGGCGGGGCAGGGTACTTGTGGGCTACACCTTC. This codes for CASRRGRVLVGYTF.